Each of the 25 T cell receptor beta chains below was sequenced from the same sample in a study of T-cell reconstitution after alpha-beta-depleted transplantation in children. TCRbeta library construction was performed incorporating unique molecular identifiers. TCRdb redid the calling of the PCR reads with MiXCR, one entry per CDR3 protein. The sample carries roughly 240,000 distinct CDR3 sequences, 6.5% to 9% recorded once. The starting material was PBMCs, mostly from graft donor cells, obtained 180 days after TCRalphabeta/CD19-depleted stem cell transplant. The receptors originated from a male patient younger than 18 who had a stem cell transplant for acute lymphoblastic leukemia, so the T cells may come from the graft donor.

This clonotype was found many times. The CDR3 region has the DNA TGCGCCAGCAGAGCTGACACCTACAATCAGCCCCAGCATTTT. Translation gives CASRADTYNQPQHF. The rearrangement joins TRBV5-1 to TRBJ1-5; the D is unclear. CDR1 and CDR2 from the germline V gene are SGHRS and YFSETQ. The V and J ends lost 5 bases and 3 bases respectively, with 12 bases between them. The CDR3 has 14 residues.

This clonotype was picked up many times. The gene calls are TRBV28 and TRBJ1-5, with D maybe TRBD1 (5 bases). The CDR3 is made up of 15 amino acids. Germline CDR1 reads MDHEN; CDR2 reads SYDVKM. V gave up 3 bases and J gave up 2 bases, with 11 bases separating them. CDR3 loop: CASSLEGQGNQPQHF. The CDR3, as DNA: TGTGCCAGCAGTTTGGAGGGGCAGGGCAATCAGCCCCAGCATTTT.

This clonotype has only a few counts. The V and J genes are TRBV6-1 and TRBJ2-3, with TRBD2 matching over 10 bases. Germline assignment: CDR1 MNHNS and CDR2 SASEGT. The CDR3 length is 14 residues. V dropped 8 bases and J dropped 6; count of bases not matched to a gene: 8. CDR3 sequence (DNA): TGTGCCAGCCTATTAGCGGGAGGATCGGATACGCAGTATTTT. Translating it yields CASLLAGGSDTQYF.

Many counts were recorded for this clonotype. This rearrangement joins TRBV10-3 to TRBJ2-7; the D gene is possibly TRBD2 (7 bases). V dropped 3 bases and J dropped 6 bases, with 18 bases sitting between them. The CDR3 extends over 15 amino acids. Germline lookup yields CDR1 ENHRY and CDR2 SYGVKD. Here the CDR3 reads CAISDARGARSEQYF. In nucleotides, the CDR3 is TGTGCCATCAGTGACGCCCGGGGGGCGCGGTCCGAGCAGTACTTC.

This clonotype occurred many times. CDR3 residues: CASSQDYRGGAGADTQYF. In DNA form, the CDR3 reads TGCGCCAGCAGCCAAGATTATCGCGGGGGGGCCGGGGCAGATACGCAGTATTTT. V is TRBV4-3 and J is TRBJ2-3, with 9 bases identical to TRBD2. V trimming: 0 bases; J trimming: 4 bases; junction bases outside the gene matches: 11. Germline CDR1 is LGHNA and CDR2 is YSLEER. There are 18 residues in the CDR3.

Concerning this clonotype itself: At one end the junction does not follow the germline gene, possibly because of a read error. The chain combines TRBV18 with TRBJ2-3; D gene uncertain. The V gene's germline CDR1 is KGHSH and CDR2 LQKENI. CDR3 length: 13 amino acids. CDR3 in amino acids: CASSPRATDTQYF. The CDR3, as DNA: TGTGCCAGCTCCCCACGGGCCACAGATACGCAGTATTTT.

This clonotype was found many times. The chain carries TRBV11-2 and TRBJ1-1; D not certain. Germline CDR1 reads SGHAT; CDR2 reads FQNNGV. The CDR3 has 13 amino acids. V lost 1 base, J lost 3 bases, and 6 bases lay in between. The CDR3 loop is CASSLGKYTEAFF. DNA for the CDR3: TGTGCCAGCAGCTTAGGGAAGTACACTGAAGCTTTCTTT.

There are many counts of this clonotype. V gene TRBV20-1 combines with J gene TRBJ1-1, with TRBD1 matching 10 bases. This CDR3 has 16 amino acids. Germline-derived CDR1 and CDR2 are DFQATT and SNEGSKA (reference sequence). The trim removed 0 bases at V and 5 bases at J, leaving 9 bases unmatched. CDR3 bases: TGCAGTGCTAGAGATCTCTTAGGACAGGGGGGGACTGAAGCTTTCTTT. Translating gives CSARDLLGQGGTEAFF.

Remarks on this clonotype: A much larger clonotype is one base distant, so this may be a read error. The gene calls are TRBV29-1 and TRBJ2-1, with TRBD2 matching 8 bases. The CDR3 is 13 residues long. CDR1 is SQVTM and CDR2 is ANQGSEA in the germline V gene. Trimming took 7 bases from V and 9 from J; bases not matched to a gene: 11. The CDR3 loop is CSARAGEPGEQFF. The CDR3, as DNA: TGCAGCGCGAGAGCGGGAGAGCCAGGTGAGCAGTTCTTC.

This clonotype was seen repeatedly, ten times or more. This chain uses TRBV5-1 with TRBJ2-5, with TRBD1 as a possible D gene (6 bases). Germline values: CDR1 SGHRS, CDR2 YFSETQ. With 2 bases removed from V and 2 bases from J, the gap between germline ends came to 13 bases. The CDR3 runs to 15 residues. The CDR3 reads CASSFGRGFQETQYF. DNA for the CDR3: TGCGCCAGCAGCTTTGGTAGGGGGTTTCAAGAGACCCAGTACTTC.

This clonotype appeared a few times. The junction shows a germline mismatch at one end, possibly a read error. The chain recombines TRBV2 with TRBJ2-7; unclear D gene. The CDR3 sequence is 12 residues long. Germline V CDR1 and CDR2: SNHLY, FYNNEI. CDR3 amino acids: CASSGRPPESFF. The CDR3 DNA sequence: TGTGCCAGCAGTGGTCGCCCCCCAGAATCGTTCTTC.

In this sample, this clonotype turned up many times. V usage is TRBV4-3 and J usage is TRBJ2-3; maybe TRBD2 (6 bases). CDR1 and CDR2 from the germline V gene are LGHNA and YSLEER. The CDR3 length is 15 residues. V lost 0 bases, J lost 2 bases, and 9 bases lay in between. The CDR3 reads CASSQETDYTDTQYF. In DNA form, the CDR3 reads TGCGCCAGCAGCCAAGAGACGGACTACACAGATACGCAGTATTTT.

Note on this clonotype: A much larger clone is a single base away; this may be a read error. The rearrangement links TRBV27 to TRBJ2-4; D is possibly TRBD1 or TRBD2 (5 bases each). Germline V gene data show CDR1 as MNHEY and CDR2 as SMNVEV (reference sequence). The CDR3 is 14 residues long. In DNA, the CDR3 is TGTGCCAGCAGTTTAAGGGACGCCAAAAACATTCAGCACTTC. Its protein is CASSLRDAKNIQHF.

There are many counts of this clonotype. The J gene is TRBJ2-5, the V gene TRBV18; 10 bases are shared with TRBD1. CDR1 KGHSH and CDR2 LQKENI come from the germline V gene. The CDR3 runs to 17 residues. The trim removed 3 bases at V and 3 bases at J, leaving 10 bases unmatched. The CDR3 DNA reads as TGTGCCAGCTCACCGTCCCGGGACAGGGGAAGGGAAGAGACCCAGTACTTC. Translating it yields CASSPSRDRGREETQYF.

Note on this clonotype: Possible read error: a much larger clone is one base away. This CDR3 is CPSSATQRDEQFF. Written as DNA, the CDR3 is TGTCCCAGCAGCGCAACGCAAAGGGATGAGCAGTTCTTC. The chain employs TRBV9 and TRBJ2-1; D is unresolved. Per germline, CDR1 SGDLS and CDR2 YYNGEE. CDR3 length equals 13 residues.

This clonotype showed up many times. The rearrangement joins TRBV29-1 to TRBJ1-3; D is ambiguous. This CDR3 is 15 amino acids long. V lost 6 bases and J 1 base, leaving 16 bases between the germline ends. CDR1 and CDR2 from the germline V gene are SQVTM and ANQGSEA. The chain's CDR3 is CSVEDWATSGNTIYF. CDR3 bases: TGCAGCGTGGAGGATTGGGCTACTTCTGGAAACACCATATATTTT.

This clonotype was observed at least ten times. CDR3 coding DNA: TGTGCCAGCAGTTTCTACCGGGATCTTTATAATTCACCCCTCCACTTT. Translated, it gives CASSFYRDLYNSPLHF. This chain joins TRBV12-3 or TRBV12-4 and TRBJ1-6, with D unresolved. The germline V and J ends were trimmed by 3 bases and 4 bases, with 13 bases remaining between them. The CDR3 loop spans 16 amino acids.

The sample holds many counts of this clonotype. This chain connects TRBV15 to TRBJ2-7, with 10 nucleotides matching TRBD2. V trimming: 0 bases; J trimming: 6 bases; junction bases outside the gene matches: 11. The CDR3 totals 17 residues. The germline V gene has CDR1 LNHNV and CDR2 YYDKDF (reference sequence). CDR3 DNA sequence: TGTGCCACCAGCAGAGATCCGTCTAGCGGGAGACTGGGCGAGCAGTACTTC. Translated, it gives CATSRDPSSGRLGEQYF.

On this clonotype: This could be a read error, since a much larger clone is one nucleotide away. This chain links TRBV6-5 with TRBJ2-5; 14 bases align to TRBD2. This CDR3 spans 18 amino acids. Germline CDR1 and CDR2: MNHEY and SVGAGI. For the CDR3, the DNA is TGTCCCAGCAGTTATGGATATACGGGACTAGCGGGGGAGGAGACCCAGTACTTC. As protein: CPSSYGYTGLAGEETQYF.

This clonotype was counted ten times or more. V usage is TRBV6-2 or TRBV6-3 and J usage is TRBJ2-7; D is unresolved. CDR3 length: 12 residues. V lost 6 bases and J lost 8, with 14 bases in between. Germline V gives CDR1 MNHEY, CDR2 SVGEGT. Written as DNA, the CDR3 is TGTGCCAGCAGCCTCGGTTCGACGAAGCAGTACTTC. It encodes CASSLGSTKQYF.

This chain links TRBV20-1 with TRBJ1-6; D is undetermined. This CDR3 spans 14 amino acids. The V end lost 5 bases, the J end lost 1 base, and 9 bases lay between the germline ends. Germline assignment: CDR1 DFQATT and CDR2 SNEGSKA (reference sequence). CDR3: CSAVGRSYNSPLHF. The CDR3 DNA follows: TGCAGTGCTGTTGGACGTTCCTATAATTCACCCCTCCACTTT.

This clonotype was found many times. The V call is TRBV28, the J call TRBJ1-2, with D unclear. CDR3 length: 13 residues. V was clipped by 3 bases and J by 5 bases, with 10 bases between them. CDR1 MDHEN and CDR2 SYDVKM come from the germline V gene. The CDR3 DNA reads TGTGCCAGCAGTTTCGCAGGCAATTATGGCTACACCTTC. This translates into CASSFAGNYGYTF.

This clonotype was counted a few times. The J gene is TRBJ1-1, the V gene TRBV14, with D possibly matching TRBD1 (5 bases). The V gene lost 1 base and the J gene lost 4 bases, with 13 bases spanning the gap. The CDR3 contains 15 residues. Germline CDR1 SGHDN, CDR2 FVKESK. The CDR3 coding sequence is TGTGCCAGCAGCCAAGCCGCAATCGGGGGCACTGAAGCTTTCTTT. Amino acid sequence: CASSQAAIGGTEAFF.

This clonotype came up many times. The J gene is TRBJ2-5, the V gene TRBV29-1, with D possibly TRBD2 on 6 matching bases. This CDR3 is built from 13 residues. The germline CDR1 and CDR2 sequences are SQVTM and ANQGSEA. V dropped 8 bases and J dropped 5 bases, with 18 bases sitting between them. CDR3 in amino acids: CSTPPGGGETQYF. The CDR3 DNA is TGCAGCACCCCTCCCGGGGGAGGCGAGACCCAGTACTTC.

This clonotype was seen many times. CDR3 in DNA: TGTGCCGTTCTTAAGGTACGGGTTTTGAACACTGAAGCTTTCTTT. Its protein product is CAVLKVRVLNTEAFF. V and J are TRBV2 and TRBJ1-1; no clear D gene. The CDR3 totals 15 residues. Germline V gene sequence: CDR1 SNHLY, CDR2 FYNNEI. Trimming took 11 bases from V and 0 from J, leaving 19 bases between them.